This T cell receptor (beta chain) was documented in a study of cytomegalovirus exposure and HLA in healthy donors. Study in general: The study's early data release held roughly 91 million unique TCRs from HLA-typed donors.

The CDR3 has 17 residues. CDR1 is MDHEN and CDR2 is SYDVKM in the germline V gene. Trimming removed 6 bases from V and 0 bases from J; junction bases left unmatched: 11. With 60 Vbeta and 13 Jbeta primers, the PCR was carried out. Original data processing: Later, an analysis found about 77 million unique TCR beta chains, and 8.5 million to 14 million of these were shared. Profiling relied on immunoSEQ multiplex PCR, and the TCRdb table lists in-frame clones only, not all of them. Clone size and the V and J calls come from that table; the DNA yielded D and trimming. The data show fewer than 150,000 clones, around 80% seen once.

The gene calls are TRBV28 and TRBJ2-7; 10 bases align to TRBD1. Material for sequencing was PBMCs. This TCR was recovered from a man younger than 40 in good health and CMV-seronegative. As DNA, the CDR3 is TGTGCCAGCAGCCAACCTACTGGGACAGGGGTCTCCTACGAGCAGTACTTC. Protein sequence: CASSQPTGTGVSYEQYF.